This TCR beta chain was observed in a study of shared clonotypes between healthy human individuals. Study results and limitations: Unshared clonotypes carried lower generation probabilities than those common to all four donors. Several donors held approximately 4.6% of naive CD4 clonotypes in common.

Generated by immunoSEQ multiplex PCR, the TCRdb table keeps only in-frame clones and is missing some. The sample has some 2 million clones; about 95% are singletons. The V gene's germline CDR1 is MNHEY and CDR2 SMNVEV (reference sequence). CDR3 length: 13 amino acids. As defined, naive CD8 cells were CD45RO-negative and positively selected for CCR7, with terminally differentiated effector memory CD45RA+ cells excluded. Donors included only healthy HIV-negative adults lacking recent acute infections or vaccinations. Every one of the donors was a Caucasian adult that lived in Nashville, Tennessee. This clone was found once. Its antigen remains unidentified.

The rearrangement uses TRBV27 and TRBJ2-5; D gene unclear. The J call is in doubt because the DNA end fits TRBJ2-7 better. The sequence was collected from a man between 18 and 35 years old in good health. The sample taken for sequencing was naive CD8+ T cells sorted from blood. CDR3 sequence: CASSLSPQTEQYF. In DNA, the CDR3 is TGTGCCAGCAGTTTATCTCCGCAAACCGAGCAGTACTTC.